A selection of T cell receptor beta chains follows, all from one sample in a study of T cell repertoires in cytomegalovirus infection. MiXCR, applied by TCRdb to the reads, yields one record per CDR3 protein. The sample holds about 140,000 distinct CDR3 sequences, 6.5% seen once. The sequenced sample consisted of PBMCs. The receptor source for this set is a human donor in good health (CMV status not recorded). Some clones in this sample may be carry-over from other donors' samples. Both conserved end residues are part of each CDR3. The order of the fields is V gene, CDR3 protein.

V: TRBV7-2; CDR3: CASSLNTGMYGYTF
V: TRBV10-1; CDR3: CASSERITDTQYF
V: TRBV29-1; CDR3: CSVEEGPSEAFF
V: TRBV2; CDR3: CASSEDPGHYNSPLHF
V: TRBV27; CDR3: CASSPRDRGSQGYTF
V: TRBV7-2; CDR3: CASSLAGAGDTQYF
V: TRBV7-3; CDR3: CASSLTRGGDTGELFF
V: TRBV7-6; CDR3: CASSPPAGGSYEQYF
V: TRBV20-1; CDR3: CSAQNRRGIADTQYF
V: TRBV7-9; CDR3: CASSLYFGTGFYEQYF
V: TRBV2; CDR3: CASRSRGPEAFF
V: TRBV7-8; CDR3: CASSLQRGGRNEQFF
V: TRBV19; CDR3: CASGPGVRGNTGELFF
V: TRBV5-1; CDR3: CASSDSTATDTQYF
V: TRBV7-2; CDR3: CASSYRMGVRETQYF
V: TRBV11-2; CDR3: CASSLAWTGSQETQYF
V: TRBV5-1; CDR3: CASSPQRVGVGELFF
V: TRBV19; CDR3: CASTEGGGRQTQYF
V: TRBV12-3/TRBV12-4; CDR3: CASSYSQGAREQYF
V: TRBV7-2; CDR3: CASSFSGGLNTGELFF
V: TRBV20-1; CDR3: CSASVRVDGPQHF
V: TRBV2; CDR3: CASKGTVTNQPQHF
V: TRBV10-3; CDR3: CAISEQGVGINEQFF
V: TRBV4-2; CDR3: CASSQEGLVQETQYF
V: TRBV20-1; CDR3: CSARNPDSFNYGYTF
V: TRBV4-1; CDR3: CASSQDFRQGPSSYNSPLHF
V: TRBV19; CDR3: CASSMYRDSYEQYF
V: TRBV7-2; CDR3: CASSWPPGLAGEIFGEQYF
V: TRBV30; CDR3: CAWSGFVGAGANVLTF
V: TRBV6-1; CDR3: CASSEGDRTTQYF
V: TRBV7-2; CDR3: CASSRPPTSGASTDTQYF
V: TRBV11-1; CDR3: CASSLVRMNTGELFF
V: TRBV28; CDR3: CASSPFRRQKNTEAFF
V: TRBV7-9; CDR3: CASSGLAGSKETQYF
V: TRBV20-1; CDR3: CSARGQGAWNTEAFF
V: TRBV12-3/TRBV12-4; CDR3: CASSPPAKNIQYF
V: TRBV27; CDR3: CASSLYPGGTDTQYF
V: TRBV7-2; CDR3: CASSLSGGELFF
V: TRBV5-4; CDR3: CASSRDRKTEAFF
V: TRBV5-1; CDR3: CASSPSAGAGANVLTF
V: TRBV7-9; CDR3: CAGGTGELFF
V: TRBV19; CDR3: CASSLHDRENQPQHF
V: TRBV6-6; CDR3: CASSYPSRPSTDTQYF
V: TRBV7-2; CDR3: CASKGTVNSYEQYF
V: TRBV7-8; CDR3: CASSLGGGGTYGYTF
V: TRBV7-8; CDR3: CASSLEGRKGEKLFF
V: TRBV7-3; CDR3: CASSLGRPAFTEAFF
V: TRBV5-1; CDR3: CASRNQQGADAKNIQYF
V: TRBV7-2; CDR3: CASSRVEGAQHF
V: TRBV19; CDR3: CASRSRGSTNEKLFF
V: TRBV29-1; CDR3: CSVGQDSYEQYF
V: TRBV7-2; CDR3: CASSLTGGYQNIQYF
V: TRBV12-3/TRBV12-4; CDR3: CASSQGTSDDTQYF
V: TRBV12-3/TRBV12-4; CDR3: CASSIDRADTQYF
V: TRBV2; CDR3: CASIPRGLGETQYF
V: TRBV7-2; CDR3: CASSLARSGGTYEQYF
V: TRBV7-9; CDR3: CASSLRGDYNEQFF
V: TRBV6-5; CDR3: CASSYSNGIYGYTF
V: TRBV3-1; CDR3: CASSQGRGETEAFF
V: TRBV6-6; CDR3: CASRTREETQYF